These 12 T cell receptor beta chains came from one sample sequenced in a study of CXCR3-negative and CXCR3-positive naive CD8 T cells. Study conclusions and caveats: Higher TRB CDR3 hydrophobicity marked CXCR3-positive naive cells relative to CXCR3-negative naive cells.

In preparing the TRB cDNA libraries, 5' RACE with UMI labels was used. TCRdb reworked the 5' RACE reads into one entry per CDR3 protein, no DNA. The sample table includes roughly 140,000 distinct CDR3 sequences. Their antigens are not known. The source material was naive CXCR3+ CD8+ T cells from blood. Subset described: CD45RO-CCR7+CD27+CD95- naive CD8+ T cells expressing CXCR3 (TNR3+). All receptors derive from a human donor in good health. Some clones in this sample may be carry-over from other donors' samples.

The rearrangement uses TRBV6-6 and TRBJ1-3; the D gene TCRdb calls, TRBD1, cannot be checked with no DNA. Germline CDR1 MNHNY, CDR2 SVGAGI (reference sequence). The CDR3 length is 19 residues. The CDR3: CASSAGPGQGVNPGNTIYF.

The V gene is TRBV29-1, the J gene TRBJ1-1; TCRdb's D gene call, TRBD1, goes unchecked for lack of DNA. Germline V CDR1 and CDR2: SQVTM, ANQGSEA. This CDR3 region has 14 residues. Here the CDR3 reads CSVEGGHLNTEAFF.

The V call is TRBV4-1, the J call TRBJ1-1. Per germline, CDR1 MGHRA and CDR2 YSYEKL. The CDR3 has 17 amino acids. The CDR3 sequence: CASSKLASVWGNTEAFF.

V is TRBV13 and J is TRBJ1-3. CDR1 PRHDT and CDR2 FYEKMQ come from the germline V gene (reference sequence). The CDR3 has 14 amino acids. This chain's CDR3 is CASTAGNSGNTIYF.

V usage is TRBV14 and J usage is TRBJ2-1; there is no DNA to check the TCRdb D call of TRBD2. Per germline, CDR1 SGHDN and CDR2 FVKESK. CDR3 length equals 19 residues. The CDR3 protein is CASSPSGLAGGPGDNEQFF.

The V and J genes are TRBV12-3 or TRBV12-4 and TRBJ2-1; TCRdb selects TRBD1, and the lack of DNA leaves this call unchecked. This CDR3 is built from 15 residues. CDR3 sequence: CASTLGGPVGNEQFF.

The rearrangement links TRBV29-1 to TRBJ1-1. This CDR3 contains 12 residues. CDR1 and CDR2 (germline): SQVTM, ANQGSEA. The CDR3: CSVVGIDTEAFF.

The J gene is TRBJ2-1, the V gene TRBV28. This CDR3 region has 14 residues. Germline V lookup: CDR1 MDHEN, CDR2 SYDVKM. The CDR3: CASSQTDSYNEQFF.

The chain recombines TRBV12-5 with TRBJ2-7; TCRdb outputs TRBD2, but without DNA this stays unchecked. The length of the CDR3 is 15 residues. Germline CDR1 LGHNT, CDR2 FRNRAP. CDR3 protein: CASGSTSGSSYEQYF.

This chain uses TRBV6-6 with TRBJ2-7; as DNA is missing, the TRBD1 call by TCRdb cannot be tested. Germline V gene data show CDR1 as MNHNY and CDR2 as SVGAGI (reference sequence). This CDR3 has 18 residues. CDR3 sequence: CASSYGRDAGTGPYEQYF.

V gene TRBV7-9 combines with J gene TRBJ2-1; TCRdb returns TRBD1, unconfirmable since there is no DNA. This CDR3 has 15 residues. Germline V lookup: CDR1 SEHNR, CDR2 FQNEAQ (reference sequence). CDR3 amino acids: CASSLGQGAYNEQFF.

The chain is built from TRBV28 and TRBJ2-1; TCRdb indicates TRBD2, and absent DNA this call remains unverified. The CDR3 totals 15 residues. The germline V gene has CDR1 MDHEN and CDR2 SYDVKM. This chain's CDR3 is CASSRGLASYNEQFF.